The 18 T cell receptor beta chains below were found in one sample sequenced in a study of blood T cell repertoires in COVID-19. TCRdb's table, derived via immunoSEQ multiplex PCR, lists solely in-frame clones and lacks some. The sample contains under 300,000 clones, around 83% of which appear only once. Sequenced input: PBMCs or T cells enriched from blood (not recorded which). The receptors derive from a woman between 45 and 60 years old who had been exposed to COVID-19.

The rearrangement uses TRBV29-1 and TRBJ1-2; TRBD1 aligns across 8 bases. The V and J ends lost 6 bases and 2 bases, in that order; junction bases with no gene match: 8. The V gene's germline CDR1 is SQVTM and CDR2 ANQGSEA. The CDR3 runs to 14 residues. CDR3 DNA: TGCAGCGTCAGCCGCGACAGGGGCAACTATGGCTACACCTTC. This codes for CSVSRDRGNYGYTF.

This clone showed up just a few times. This chain joins TRBV2 and TRBJ2-7; 9 bases are a match to TRBD2. Trimming cost V 7 bases and J 6 bases; bases outside gene matches: 7. From germline, CDR1 is SNHLY and CDR2 FYNNEI. This CDR3 is built from 13 residues. CDR3 region: CASKGTSQSEQYF. As DNA, the CDR3 is TGTGCCAGCAAAGGGACTAGCCAAAGCGAGCAGTACTTC.

The V call is TRBV28, the J call TRBJ1-3; the D is unclear. CDR1 MDHEN and CDR2 SYDVKM come from the germline V gene. Trimming removed 1 base from V and 1 base from J, with 8 bases in between. CDR3 size: 15 residues. For the CDR3, the DNA is TGTGCCAGCAGTTTATATTCGGTGTCTGGAAACACCATATATTTT. Its translation is CASSLYSVSGNTIYF.

This chain links TRBV28 with TRBJ1-1; D is undetermined. There are 13 residues in the CDR3. The germline V gene encodes CDR1 MDHEN and CDR2 SYDVKM. The V and J ends lost 6 bases and 10 bases respectively, with 18 bases between them. Here the CDR3 reads CASSQKRLSTAFF. The CDR3 nucleotides read TGTGCCAGCAGCCAAAAGCGACTAAGTACAGCTTTCTTT.

V gene TRBV15 combines with J gene TRBJ2-1, with TRBD1 matching 7 bases. Trimming took 4 bases from V and 6 from J; bases not matched to a gene: 3. CDR1 is LNHNV, CDR2 YYDKDF, per germline (reference sequence). CDR3 length: 13 residues. The CDR3 nucleotides read TGTGCCACCAGCAATCACAGGGGCAATGAGCAGTTCTTC. Residues: CATSNHRGNEQFF.

Here the CDR3 DNA reads TGTGCCAGTAGGGGGACAGCCGCAACTAATGAAAAACTGTTTTTT. It yields the protein CASRGTAATNEKLFF. The chain couples TRBV19 to TRBJ1-4, with 7 bases lining up with TRBD1. V was clipped by 6 bases and J by 0 bases; unmatched bases: 4. Germline CDR1 and CDR2: LNHDA and SQIVND (reference sequence). CDR3 length: 15 residues.

CDR3: CASSLSGQGRREKLFF. The CDR3 DNA is TGTGCCAGCAGCCTATCGGGACAGGGGAGACGGGAAAAACTGTTTTTT. The rearrangement uses TRBV7-8 and TRBJ1-4; 10 bases agree with TRBD1. Germline V gene sequence: CDR1 SGHVS, CDR2 FQNEAQ. The V segment lost 5 bases and the J segment 8 bases; nucleotides outside the gene matches: 11. The CDR3 sequence is 16 residues long.

This chain joins TRBV27 and TRBJ1-1; tentative D call: TRBD1 (5 bases). This CDR3 contains 14 residues. Germline values: CDR1 MNHEY, CDR2 SMNVEV (reference sequence). V dropped 2 bases and J dropped 4 bases, with 11 bases sitting between them. The CDR3 DNA is TGTGCCAGCAGTTTACGAGACAGACTCACTGAAGCTTTCTTT. Translated, it gives CASSLRDRLTEAFF.

The chain employs TRBV5-4 and TRBJ1-2; 9 nucleotides align to TRBD1. The CDR3 consists of 15 residues. V shed 4 bases and J 4 bases; nucleotides not matched to a gene: 8. In germline, CDR1 is SGHNT, CDR2 YYREEE (reference sequence). CDR3 loop: CASSPRTGGVYGYTF. Here the CDR3 DNA reads TGTGCCAGCAGCCCCAGAACAGGGGGCGTCTATGGCTACACCTTC.

V usage is TRBV5-4 and J usage is TRBJ2-3; D possibly corresponds to TRBD2 (6 bases). V dropped 3 bases and J dropped 6 bases, with 14 bases sitting between them. The CDR3 totals 14 residues. From germline, CDR1 is SGHNT and CDR2 YYREEE (reference sequence). The CDR3 nucleotides read TGTGCCAGCAGCTCGGGGGTCACAATGGATACGCAGTATTTT. Translating gives CASSSGVTMDTQYF.

This sequence joins TRBV6-5 and TRBJ1-2; 9 bases line up with TRBD1. From germline, CDR1 is MNHEY and CDR2 SVGAGI. V lost 5 bases, J lost 8 bases, and 6 bases stayed unmatched. CDR3 size: 13 residues. CDR3 protein: CASSRGTGWGYTF. Written as DNA, the CDR3 is TGTGCCAGCAGTCGAGGGACAGGGTGGGGCTACACCTTC.

V gene TRBV18 combines with J gene TRBJ1-2; maybe TRBD1 (5 bases). Germline CDR1 reads KGHSH; CDR2 reads LQKENI. The CDR3 runs 14 residues. V was pared by 6 bases and J by 7 bases, with 18 bases between. CDR3 sequence reads: CASSPVDSETGYTF. DNA for the CDR3: TGTGCCAGCTCGCCGGTAGACAGCGAAACTGGCTACACCTTC.

The rearrangement uses TRBV6-2 or TRBV6-3 and TRBJ1-5, with D possibly being TRBD1 (5 bases). Trimming cost V 2 bases and J 3 bases, with 8 bases left between them. Germline CDR1 reads MNHEY; CDR2 reads SVGEGT. This CDR3 comprises 14 residues. The CDR3 loop is CASSYGAFNQPQHF. In DNA form, the CDR3 reads TGTGCCAGCAGTTACGGGGCCTTCAATCAGCCCCAGCATTTT.

The chain has TRBV28 and TRBJ2-7; a weak D match, TRBD2 (7 bases). This CDR3 has 16 amino acids. Deletions cut 3 bases from V and 3 bases from J, with 18 bases between. Germline V gives CDR1 MDHEN, CDR2 SYDVKM. CDR3 region: CASSFRGGEGIYEQYF. CDR3 nucleotides: TGTGCCAGCAGTTTCCGAGGGGGGGAGGGGATCTACGAGCAGTACTTC. Complete variable domain (other parts from reference TRBV28 and TRBJ2-7): DVKVTQSSRYLVKRTGEKVFLECVQDMDHENMFWYRQDPGLGLRLIYFSYDVKMKEKGDIPEGYSVSREKKERFSLILESASTNQTSMYLCASSFRGGEGIYEQYFGPGTRLTVT.

This clone was observed a single time. CDR3 protein: CASSLGLQNSPLHF. CDR3 nucleotides: TGTGCCAGCAGCCTAGGGCTCCAGAATTCACCCCTCCACTTT. This sequence joins TRBV7-9 and TRBJ1-6, with D unresolved. The CDR3 has 14 amino acids. Germline CDR1 SEHNR, CDR2 FQNEAQ (reference sequence). Trimming took 5 bases from V and 7 from J, leaving 12 bases between them.

The CDR3 is CASSVGTSGAPETQYF. The CDR3 region has the DNA TGTGCCAGCAGCGTAGGAACTAGCGGGGCCCCGGAGACCCAGTACTTC. This chain connects TRBV9 to TRBJ2-5, with 10 bases matching TRBD2. This CDR3 is built from 16 residues. V dropped 0 bases and J dropped 5; count of bases not matched to a gene: 7. Germline values: CDR1 SGDLS, CDR2 YYNGEE.

This clone appeared a single time. V gene TRBV6-6 combines with J gene TRBJ1-2; TRBD1 agrees at 9 bases. Germline V lookup: CDR1 MNHNY, CDR2 SVGAGI (reference sequence). V lost 5 bases to trimming and J lost 7 bases; unmatched junction nucleotides: 11. CDR3 size: 15 residues. The chain's CDR3 is CASSPRTGEKGGYTF. Written as DNA, the CDR3 is TGTGCCAGCAGTCCCAGGACAGGGGAGAAAGGTGGCTACACCTTC.

The chain links TRBV15 to TRBJ2-5; possible D gene TRBD1, 7 bases. The CDR3 spans 16 residues. Trimming removed 2 bases from V and 4 bases from J, with 17 bases in between. Germline loops: CDR1 LNHNV, CDR2 YYDKDF (reference sequence). The chain's CDR3 is CATSRPLEGAGETQYF. CDR3 nucleotides: TGTGCCACCAGCAGACCCCTGGAGGGGGCGGGAGAGACCCAGTACTTC.